What follows is one T cell receptor (beta chain) and its context. Its antigen is not identified. Healthy bone marrow donors made up the cohort. This entry comes from a study of cytomegalovirus exposure and HLA in healthy donors. Findings and caveats of the study: Confirmation was obtained in vitro that three CMV-associated chains are specific for CMV antigens. Reportedly, a later analysis found an Asian-associated ancestry cluster had fewer N-insertions than the roughly 670-donor mean. For most TCR beta V segments, an earlier analysis put the productive rate at about 87% or about 30% of the time.

This CDR3 has 13 residues. V lost 2 bases to trimming and J lost 4 bases, with 11 bases between them. Germline CDR1 is GTSNPN and CDR2 is SVGIG (reference sequence). Researchers ran the PCR with 60 Vbeta and 13 Jbeta primers. Using immunoSEQ multiplex PCR, the repertoire was profiled, and TCRdb retains in-frame clones only, with some absent. The sample records over 100,000 clones, around three quarters being singletons. This TCR derives from a female donor in good health and CMV-seronegative. The specimen sequenced was PBMCs. The genes are TRBV30 and TRBJ1-1; possible D gene TRBD1, 5 bases. CDR3 in amino acids: CAWSLSGGTEAFF. In nucleotides, the CDR3 is TGTGCCTGGAGTTTATCCGGGGGCACTGAAGCTTTCTTT.